One sample yielded the 32 T cell receptor beta chains listed below, sequenced in a study of blood T cell repertoires in COVID-19. The assay was immunoSEQ multiplex PCR, and TCRdb's table has in-frame clones only and misses some. The sample has 90,000 to 150,000 clones, roughly 87% seen once; the top ten hold over 7%. Sequenced input: peripheral blood. The receptors derive from a human donor in a cohort sampled during active COVID-19.

The V gene is TRBV5-1, the J gene TRBJ2-3; D remains ambiguous. V shed 3 bases and J shed 4 bases, with 12 bases lying between them. The CDR3 totals 14 residues. Looked up from germline, CDR1 is SGHRS and CDR2 is YFSETQ. The CDR3 loop reads CASSWSRWADTQYF. The CDR3, as DNA: TGCGCCAGCAGCTGGTCCAGGTGGGCAGATACGCAGTATTTT.

V and J are TRBV6-5 and TRBJ2-7; the match to TRBD1 covers 10 bases. Germline-derived CDR1 and CDR2 are MNHEY and SVGAGI. V dropped 0 bases and J dropped 3; count of bases not matched to a gene: 2. The CDR3 runs 15 residues. CDR3 nucleotide sequence: TGTGCCAGCAGTTACTCCAGGACAGGGGGCTACGAGCAGTACTTC. Protein: CASSYSRTGGYEQYF.

V is TRBV3-1 (or the pseudogene TRBV3-2) and J is TRBJ2-5; weak D call: TRBD2 (6 bases). This CDR3 has 15 amino acids. V shed 5 bases and J shed 2 bases, with 15 bases lying between them. CDR1 is LGHDT and CDR2 is YNNKEL in the germline V gene (reference sequence). The CDR3 nucleotides are TGTGCCAGCAGCTCCCAAGGGGCGGGACAAGAGACCCAGTACTTC. Translated, it gives CASSSQGAGQETQYF.

This sequence joins TRBV19 and TRBJ1-5; TRBD1 is a possible D gene (5 bases). Germline V gene data show CDR1 as LNHDA and CDR2 as SQIVND (reference sequence). Between the trimmed V and J ends, which lost 3 bases and 8 bases, there was a span of 17 bases. The CDR3 runs 15 residues. This chain's CDR3 is CASSIRTPIFEPQHF. The CDR3 DNA reads as TGTGCCAGTAGTATTCGGACACCTATCTTTGAGCCCCAGCATTTT.

The rearrangement uses TRBV19 and TRBJ2-2; D is uncertain. The length of the CDR3 is 14 residues. Trimming removed 5 bases at V and 6 bases at J, with 13 bases between. Per germline, CDR1 LNHDA and CDR2 SQIVND (reference sequence). CDR3 residues: CASSFLLVSGELFF. CDR3 nucleotides: TGTGCCAGTAGTTTCTTACTTGTGTCCGGGGAGCTGTTTTTT.

The V and J genes are TRBV19 and TRBJ2-5; D is undetermined. CDR3 length equals 15 residues. From germline, CDR1 is LNHDA and CDR2 SQIVND (reference sequence). V gave up 3 bases and J gave up 3 bases, with 14 bases separating them. The chain's CDR3 is CASSIFAGRKETQYF. CDR3 sequence (DNA): TGTGCCAGTAGTATCTTTGCAGGAAGAAAAGAGACCCAGTACTTC.

The chain employs TRBV2 and TRBJ1-5; D call uncertain. V was pared by 6 bases and J by 0 bases, with 18 bases between. Germline V gives CDR1 SNHLY, CDR2 FYNNEI. The CDR3 covers 17 residues. CDR3 nucleotide sequence: TGTGCCAGCAGGGAGACGTTCCGGAGGTATAGCAATCAGCCCCAGCATTTT. This sequence encodes CASRETFRRYSNQPQHF.

The rearrangement links TRBV3-1 (or the pseudogene TRBV3-2) to TRBJ2-2, with 10 bases fitting TRBD2. The CDR3 sequence is 15 residues long. V trimming: 4 bases; J trimming: 4 bases; junction bases outside the gene matches: 3. Germline CDR1 and CDR2: LGHDT and YNNKEL (reference sequence). The CDR3 is CASSRGLAATGELFF. CDR3 coding DNA: TGTGCCAGCAGCCGAGGACTAGCGGCCACCGGGGAGCTGTTTTTT.

The chain combines TRBV28 with TRBJ2-1; tentative D call: TRBD2 (6 bases). CDR1 and CDR2 (germline): MDHEN, SYDVKM. The CDR3 is 14 residues long. V was trimmed by 10 bases and J by 6 bases, leaving 19 bases between them. CDR3 coding DNA: TGTGCCATCGGGGGTAGTCCCGGGGGCAATGAGCAGTTCTTC. Translating gives CAIGGSPGGNEQFF.

The chain has TRBV12-3 or TRBV12-4 and TRBJ2-7, with TRBD1 identical over 7 bases. CDR3 length: 13 amino acids. Losses at the gene ends were 6 bases for V and 3 bases for J; bases not matched to a gene: 5. CDR3 DNA sequence: TGTGCCAGCAGCACCGGGACAGACTACGAGCAGTACTTC. This encodes CASSTGTDYEQYF.

The chain is built from TRBV15 and TRBJ2-2; TRBD2 might be the D (5 bases). The CDR3 runs to 16 residues. Germline V gene sequence: CDR1 LNHNV, CDR2 YYDKDF (reference sequence). V was cut by 5 bases and J by 2 bases, with 15 bases left in between. The CDR3: CATSYSPGSNTGELFF. CDR3 bases: TGTGCCACCAGCTACTCCCCGGGATCTAACACCGGGGAGCTGTTTTTT.

This chain uses TRBV27 with TRBJ2-7, with TRBD1 matching over 9 bases. Germline lookup yields CDR1 MNHEY and CDR2 SMNVEV (reference sequence). V shed 0 bases and J 3 bases; nucleotides not matched to a gene: 6. CDR3 length equals 16 residues. The CDR3 nucleotides read TGTGCCAGCAGTTTATCCTTGACAGGGGGTTTCTACGAGCAGTACTTC. It encodes CASSLSLTGGFYEQYF.

The DNA for the CDR3 is TGTGCCAGCAGCCCGGACAGGGGGCCCTACAATGAGCAGTTCTTC. Protein product: CASSPDRGPYNEQFF. V and J are TRBV5-8 and TRBJ2-1; 11 bases fit TRBD1. V was pared by 4 bases and J by 2 bases, with 2 bases of the junction left unmatched. CDR3 length: 15 amino acids. Per germline, CDR1 SGHTS and CDR2 YDEGEE.

The chain uses TRBV7-9 and TRBJ1-2, with D hard to call. The germline V gene encodes CDR1 SEHNR and CDR2 FQNEAQ (reference sequence). There are 13 residues in the CDR3. V was trimmed by 2 bases and J by 8 bases, leaving 12 bases between them. DNA of the CDR3: TGTGCCAGCAGCTTAAGCGAAGCGATGGGCTACACCTTC. Translation gives CASSLSEAMGYTF.

This chain links TRBV4-2 with TRBJ1-1; 10 nucleotides match TRBD1. Germline V CDR1 and CDR2: LGHNA, YNFKEQ. This CDR3 has 15 amino acids. V shed 4 bases and J 5 bases; nucleotides not matched to a gene: 7. CDR3 residues: CASSPGGQGRTEAFF. The CDR3 DNA reads TGTGCCAGCAGCCCAGGGGGACAGGGGAGGACTGAAGCTTTCTTT.

J is TRBJ1-6 and V is TRBV19; 9 positions match TRBD1. Germline V gene lookup returns CDR1 LNHDA and CDR2 SQIVND (reference sequence). The V segment lost 4 bases and the J segment 14 bases; nucleotides outside the gene matches: 24. This CDR3 contains 19 residues. The CDR3 loop is CASSRPTGTGSKGFLALHF. CDR3 nucleotides: TGTGCCAGTAGTAGACCGACCGGGACAGGGTCTAAGGGGTTTTTGGCCCTCCACTTT.

J is TRBJ2-2 and V is TRBV5-4, with D possibly TRBD2 on 6 matching bases. The CDR3 is made up of 17 amino acids. Between the trimmed V and J ends, which lost 4 bases and 3 bases, there was a span of 19 bases. Germline CDR1 SGHNT, CDR2 YYREEE (reference sequence). The CDR3 is CASSRALGGIDTGELFF. The CDR3 coding sequence is TGTGCCAGCAGCCGCGCTTTGGGGGGTATTGACACCGGGGAGCTGTTTTTT.

The chain recombines TRBV29-1 with TRBJ1-1, with TRBD1 as a possible D gene (6 bases). This CDR3 has 11 residues. With 8 bases removed from V and 6 bases from J, the gap between germline ends came to 13 bases. Germline values: CDR1 SQVTM, CDR2 ANQGSEA. Here the CDR3 DNA reads TGCAGCTTTACCAGGGGACCTGAAGCTTTCTTT. It codes for CSFTRGPEAFF.

The chain couples TRBV3-1 (or the pseudogene TRBV3-2) to TRBJ2-7; 7 nucleotides agree with TRBD2. V shed 4 bases and J 0 bases; nucleotides not matched to a gene: 3. The CDR3 is 14 residues long. Germline assignment: CDR1 LGHDT and CDR2 YNNKEL (reference sequence). This CDR3 reads CASSPRTSSYEQYF. In nucleotides, the CDR3 is TGTGCCAGCAGCCCCCGGACTAGCTCCTACGAGCAGTACTTC.

This rearrangement joins TRBV5-1 to TRBJ2-2, with a possible D match to TRBD2 (6 bases). The CDR3 covers 15 residues. Germline loops: CDR1 SGHRS, CDR2 YFSETQ. V lost 2 bases and J 1 base, leaving 9 bases between the germline ends. Here the CDR3 reads CASSFGGQNTGELFF. The CDR3 DNA sequence: TGCGCCAGCAGCTTTGGAGGGCAGAACACCGGGGAGCTGTTTTTT.

This clone came up a few times. The V call is TRBV19, the J call TRBJ2-5, with 11 bases identical to TRBD2. After removal of 1 base from V and 4 bases from J, the junction contained 11 bases not matched to a gene. The CDR3 is 18 amino acids. CDR1 is LNHDA, CDR2 SQIVND, per germline (reference sequence). The CDR3 sequence is CASSIALAGGPLIETQYF. In DNA form, the CDR3 reads TGTGCCAGTAGTATAGCTTTAGCGGGAGGGCCGCTTATAGAGACCCAGTACTTC. Together with reference TRBV19 and TRBJ2-5, the CDR3 gives the full variable domain: DGGITQSPKYLFRKEGQNVTLSCEQNLNHDAMYWYRQDPGQGLRLIYYSQIVNDFQKGDIAEGYSVSREKKESFPLTVTSAQKNPTAFYLCASSIALAGGPLIETQYFGPGTRLLVL.

This chain connects TRBV9 to TRBJ2-1; 7 bases match TRBD1. This CDR3 is built from 16 residues. Trimming removed 3 bases from V and 4 bases from J; junction bases left unmatched: 10. Germline CDR1 reads SGDLS; CDR2 reads YYNGEE. The CDR3 nucleotides read TGTGCCAGCAGCGCACGTAGACAGGGTAGTTACAATGAGCAGTTCTTC. It encodes CASSARRQGSYNEQFF.

The J gene is TRBJ1-1, the V gene TRBV25-1; maybe TRBD1 (5 bases). The CDR3 spans 15 residues. Germline V gene lookup returns CDR1 MGHDK and CDR2 SYGVNS. The V and J ends lost 4 bases and 1 base respectively, with 13 bases between them. The CDR3 region has the DNA TGTGCCAGCAGTGCCGGGGGAGGCGCGAACACTGAAGCTTTCTTT. As protein: CASSAGGGANTEAFF.

The sample holds a few counts of this clone. The rearrangement joins TRBV7-8 to TRBJ1-5; D call uncertain. CDR3 size: 14 residues. Germline assignment: CDR1 SGHVS and CDR2 FQNEAQ. V was clipped by 5 bases and J by 5 bases, with 13 bases between them. CDR3 loop: CASSTRGPHQPQHF. CDR3 DNA sequence: TGTGCCAGCAGCACCCGAGGTCCTCATCAGCCCCAGCATTTT.

In its sample, this clone was seen once. The gene calls are TRBV6-5 and TRBJ1-3; TRBD1 might be the D (5 bases). V lost 4 bases to trimming and J lost 0 bases, with 13 bases between them. The germline V gene encodes CDR1 MNHEY and CDR2 SVGAGI. There are 16 residues in the CDR3. Here the CDR3 reads CASSSRQIFSGNTIYF. CDR3 DNA: TGTGCCAGCAGTTCTAGACAGATCTTCTCTGGAAACACCATATATTTT.

This chain connects TRBV20-1 to TRBJ1-1; unclear D gene. Germline CDR1 DFQATT, CDR2 SNEGSKA (reference sequence). The CDR3 has 11 amino acids. Trimming removed 6 bases from V and 1 base from J, with 6 bases in between. CDR3 in DNA: TGCAGTGCAACAAGGAACACTGAAGCTTTCTTT. Its translation: CSATRNTEAFF.

The V gene is TRBV5-1, the J gene TRBJ1-6; no reliable D call. Between the trimmed V and J ends, which lost 0 bases and 4 bases, there was a span of 14 bases. Germline V gives CDR1 SGHRS, CDR2 YFSETQ. The CDR3 runs to 17 residues. CDR3 nucleotides: TGCGCCAGCAGCTTGGCCTTTCAGGTCCCGTATAATTCACCCCTCCACTTT. Encoded protein: CASSLAFQVPYNSPLHF.

This clone was detected only once. V usage is TRBV5-4 and J usage is TRBJ2-5; 15 nucleotides agree with TRBD2. CDR1 SGHNT and CDR2 YYREEE come from the germline V gene (reference sequence). V shed 6 bases, J shed 5 bases, and the junction held 11 bases outside the gene matches. The CDR3 is made up of 17 amino acids. In nucleotides, the CDR3 is TGTGCCAGCACCCTTCGGACTAGCGGGGGGGCTGGGGAGACCCAGTACTTC. Protein product: CASTLRTSGGAGETQYF.

The chain is built from TRBV4-1 and TRBJ2-1, with 9 bases identical to TRBD2. This CDR3 is built from 16 residues. Germline values: CDR1 MGHRA, CDR2 YSYEKL. V was clipped by 0 bases and J by 10 bases; unmatched bases: 10. The chain's CDR3 is CASSQESSGALGEQFF. CDR3 coding DNA: TGCGCCAGCAGCCAAGAGTCTAGCGGGGCTTTGGGGGAGCAGTTCTTC.

V gene TRBV29-1 combines with J gene TRBJ2-3; no reliable D call. Looked up from germline, CDR1 is SQVTM and CDR2 is ANQGSEA. This CDR3 is built from 12 residues. Trimming cost V 7 bases and J 2 bases, with 10 bases left between them. The CDR3 loop reads CSAGLITDTQYF. CDR3 coding DNA: TGCAGCGCCGGCCTTATCACAGATACGCAGTATTTT.

The gene calls are TRBV28 and TRBJ2-7; D uncertain. Deletions cut 6 bases from V and 5 bases from J, with 8 bases between. The germline gives CDR1 MDHEN, CDR2 SYDVKM. CDR3 length equals 11 residues. As DNA, the CDR3 is TGTGCCAGCAGGACTGGCGACGAGCAGTACTTC. Its translation is CASRTGDEQYF.

The rearrangement uses TRBV14 and TRBJ1-2, with D perhaps TRBD1 (6 bases). This CDR3 spans 17 amino acids. Germline lookup yields CDR1 SGHDN and CDR2 FVKESK. Trimming left V 4 bases short and J 0 bases short, with 18 bases between. CDR3 residues: CASSLSPDRPSNYGYTF. In nucleotides, the CDR3 is TGTGCCAGCAGCCTATCACCGGACAGACCTTCTAACTATGGCTACACCTTC.